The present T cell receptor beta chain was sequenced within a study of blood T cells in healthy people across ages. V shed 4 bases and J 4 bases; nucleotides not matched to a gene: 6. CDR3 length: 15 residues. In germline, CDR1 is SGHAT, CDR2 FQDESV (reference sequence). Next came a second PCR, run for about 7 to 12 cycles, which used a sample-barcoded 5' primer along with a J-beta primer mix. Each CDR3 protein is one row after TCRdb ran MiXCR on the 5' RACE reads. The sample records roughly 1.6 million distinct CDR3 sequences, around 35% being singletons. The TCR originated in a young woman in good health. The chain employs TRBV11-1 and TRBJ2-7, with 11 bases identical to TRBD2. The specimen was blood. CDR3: CASSSTSGRQYEQYF. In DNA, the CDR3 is TGTGCCAGCAGCTCTACTAGCGGGAGACAGTACGAGCAGTACTTC. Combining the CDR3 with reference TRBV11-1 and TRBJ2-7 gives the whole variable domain EAEVAQSPRYKITEKSQAVAFWCDPISGHATLYWYRQILGQGPELLVQFQDESVVDDSQLPKDRFSAERLKGVDSTLKIQPAELGDSAMYLCASSSTSGRQYEQYFGPGTRLTVT.